The rows below give T cell receptor beta chains drawn from one sample of a study of technical replicates of blood from a few donors. Libraries were prepared by immunoSEQ multiplex PCR; TCRdb keeps only in-frame clonotypes and omits some of them. The sample holds fewer than 65,000 clones, 80% to 90% seen once. The sample consisted of PBMCs. All receptors derive from a human donor in good health. Some clones in this sample may be carry-over from other donors' samples. The CDR3 runs from the conserved cysteine through the conserved F or W. The D gene is left open where the match is weak. Clone sizes are given selectively: once, few, many, or a class where the clone is expanded.

size	D	J	V	CDR3	DNA
NA	NA	TRBJ1-1	TRBV20-1	CSARRGAEAFF	TGCAGTGCTAGGCGGGGGGCTGAAGCTTTCTTT
NA	TRBD2	TRBJ2-1	TRBV4-3	CASSQVGGGANEQFF	TGCGCCAGCAGCCAAGTTGGCGGGGGGGCCAATGAGCAGTTCTTC
NA	TRBD2	TRBJ2-2	TRBV19	CASSISGTTTGELFF	TGTGCCAGTAGTATCTCTGGGACTACGACCGGGGAGCTGTTTTTT
NA	TRBD2	TRBJ2-1	TRBV4-1	CASSQTAGTSGGPHWFF	TGCGCCAGCAGCCAGACTGCCGGGACTAGCGGGGGGCCGCACTGGTTCTTC
few	TRBD2	TRBJ2-1	TRBV6-6	CATAVAGPNNEQFF	TGTGCCACCGCAGTAGCGGGACCGAACAATGAGCAGTTCTTC
NA	TRBD1	TRBJ1-2	TRBV19	CASTKTTGGYGYTF	TGTGCCAGTACCAAGACGACAGGGGGCTATGGCTACACCTTC
NA	TRBD1	TRBJ2-2	TRBV5-4	CASWTGGTGELFF	TGTGCCAGCTGGACAGGGGGAACCGGGGAGCTGTTTTTT
once	NA	TRBJ1-4	TRBV25-1	CASSDGGGRGEKLFF	TGTGCCAGCAGTGATGGGGGAGGACGTGGTGAAAAACTGTTTTTT
few	NA	TRBJ2-7	TRBV6-1	CASSEKWTAAYEQYF	TGTGCCAGCAGTGAAAAATGGACAGCGGCCTACGAGCAGTACTTC
NA	TRBD1	TRBJ2-7	TRBV12-5	CASGYPRDRFYEQYF	TGTGCTAGTGGTTACCCCCGGGACAGATTTTACGAGCAGTACTTC
NA	NA	TRBJ1-5	TRBV28	CASSLGGGGNQPQHF	TGTGCCAGCAGTTTAGGTGGCGGGGGGAATCAGCCCCAGCATTTT
NA	NA	TRBJ2-7	TRBV7-8	CASSPRGIAAGEQYF	TGTGCCAGCAGCCCACGGGGGATAGCGGCAGGCGAGCAGTACTTC
NA	TRBD2	TRBJ2-7	TRBV29-1	CSVEETTSGTYEQYF	TGCAGCGTTGAAGAGACGACTAGCGGGACGTACGAGCAGTACTTC
NA	NA	TRBJ2-3	TRBV9	CASSFSPRTSQTDTQYF	TGTGCCAGCAGCTTTTCCCCCAGGACAAGTCAGACAGATACGCAGTATTTT
NA	NA	TRBJ2-2	TRBV6-1	CASRQGGGTGELFF	TGTGCCAGCAGACAGGGAGGGGGGACCGGGGAGCTGTTTTTT
NA	NA	TRBJ1-2	TRBV6-5	CASSRLGAGDYGYTF	TGTGCCAGCAGTCGCCTGGGGGCCGGGGACTATGGCTACACCTTC
NA	NA	TRBJ2-5	TRBV5-1	CASSLGRGANQETQYF	TGCGCCAGCAGCTTGGGCAGGGGCGCGAATCAAGAGACCCAGTACTTC
NA	NA	TRBJ1-6	TRBV19	CARSKGEISNSPLHF	TGTGCCAGGTCCAAGGGGGAGATTTCAAATTCACCCCTCCACTTT
NA	NA	TRBJ1-2	TRBV29-1	CSLSDSLPGYTF	TGCAGTCTTAGTGACAGCCTGCCTGGCTACACCTTC
NA	TRBD1	TRBJ2-7	TRBV5-1	CASSGDRGFSYEQYF	TGCGCCAGCAGTGGGGACAGGGGCTTTTCCTACGAGCAGTACTTC
NA	TRBD2	TRBJ2-7	TRBV7-2	CASSFSGTYEQYF	TGTGCCAGCAGCTTTAGCGGGACTTACGAGCAGTACTTC
NA	NA	TRBJ1-2	TRBV7-9	CASSFRAGDGYTF	TGTGCCAGCAGCTTTAGGGCAGGGGATGGCTACACCTTC
NA	TRBD1	TRBJ1-2	TRBV7-8	CASSLSDRGAYGYTF	TGTGCCAGCAGCTTATCTGACAGGGGAGCCTATGGCTACACCTTC
NA	NA	TRBJ1-2	TRBV6-5	CASRLTDNYGYTF	TGTGCCAGCAGACTTACAGATAACTATGGCTACACCTTC
NA	TRBD1	TRBJ1-2	TRBV4-3	CASSQDRDRAAYGYTF	TGCGCCAGCAGCCAAGACCGGGACAGGGCAGCTTATGGCTACACCTTC
NA	TRBD1	TRBJ2-3	TRBV19	CASSIEDRATDTQYF	TGTGCCAGTAGTATAGAAGACAGGGCCACAGATACGCAGTATTTT
NA	TRBD1	TRBJ1-2	TRBV2	CASIRDRTNYGYTF	TGTGCCAGCATTCGGGACAGAACTAACTATGGCTACACCTTC
NA	TRBD2	TRBJ2-1	TRBV10-3	CAISDGLAGSYNEQFF	TGTGCCATCAGTGACGGACTAGCGGGATCATACAATGAGCAGTTCTTC
NA	NA	TRBJ1-3	TRBV4-3	CASSFGGSGNTIYF	TGCGCCAGCAGCTTCGGGGGCTCTGGAAACACCATATATTTT
NA	NA	TRBJ2-2	TRBV18	CASSPQGRGPANTGELFF	TGTGCCAGCTCACCTCAGGGCAGGGGACCCGCGAACACCGGGGAGCTGTTTTTT
NA	NA	TRBJ1-5	TRBV19	CASSIDLRNQPQHF	TGTGCCAGTAGTATAGATCTACGAAATCAGCCCCAGCATTTT
NA	NA	TRBJ2-5	TRBV7-9	CASSLGPVETQYF	TGTGCCAGCAGCCTAGGGCCTGTGGAGACCCAGTACTTC
once	TRBD1	TRBJ2-7	TRBV18	CASSPSDRSSYEQYF	TGTGCCAGCTCACCGTCGGACAGGAGCTCCTACGAGCAGTACTTC
NA	TRBD2	TRBJ2-2	TRBV9	CASSVVGSGVNTGELFF	TGTGCCAGCAGCGTAGTGGGTAGCGGGGTGAACACCGGGGAGCTGTTTTTT
NA	TRBD2	TRBJ2-7	TRBV7-9	CASSPPGGEQYF	TGTGCCAGCAGCCCACCGGGGGGTGAGCAGTACTTC
NA	NA	TRBJ1-6	TRBV7-3	CASSLTSQGWNSPLHF	TGTGCCAGCAGCTTAACGAGTCAGGGGTGGAATTCACCCCTCCACTTT
NA	NA	TRBJ1-6	TRBV5-5	CATKESSYNSPLHF	TGTGCCACCAAAGAGAGCTCCTATAATTCACCCCTCCACTTT
NA	TRBD1	TRBJ2-7	TRBV5-1	CASGRTGTAYEQYF	TGCGCCAGCGGAAGGACAGGGACTGCCTACGAGCAGTACTTC
NA	NA	TRBJ2-3	TRBV7-6	CASSPRPRNTDTQYF	TGTGCCAGCAGCCCTAGACCGCGGAACACAGATACGCAGTATTTT